A selection of T cell receptor beta chains follows, all from one sample in a study of blood T cell repertoires in COVID-19. The data were produced by immunoSEQ multiplex PCR, yet TCRdb's version contains in-frame clones alone and is incomplete. The table shows 120,000 to 150,000 clones, with 80% occurring only once. The sample consisted of peripheral blood. These receptors were collected from a woman aged 45-65 years with acute or convalescent COVID-19. CDR3s include the opening cysteine and the closing phenylalanine or tryptophan. A D gene is named only where the DNA matches it firmly.

d_call | j_call | v_call | cdr3_nt | cdr3_aa
- | TRBJ1-2 | TRBV2 | TGTGCCAGAGATTCAGGGTTCTATGGCTACACCTTC | CARDSGFYGYTF
- | TRBJ2-3 | TRBV6-2/TRBV6-3 | TGTGCCAGCAGTTACCAGGCCACAGATACGCAGTATTTT | CASSYQATDTQYF
- | TRBJ1-3 | TRBV9 | TGTGCCAGCAGCCCATCAGTATCTGGAAACACCATATATTTT | CASSPSVSGNTIYF
- | TRBJ2-4 | TRBV12-3/TRBV12-4 | TGTGCCAGCAGTTCGCAGGGTTTCAACATTCAGTACTTC | CASSSQGFNIQYF
TRBD1 | TRBJ1-3 | TRBV4-1 | TGCGCCAGCAGCCAAGATTTCGCACAGGGGACTGGAAACACCATATATTTT | CASSQDFAQGTGNTIYF
- | TRBJ1-1 | TRBV18 | TGTGCCAGCTCACCAGACAGCGTGAACACTGAAGCTTTCTTT | CASSPDSVNTEAFF
TRBD1 | TRBJ2-2 | TRBV30 | TGTGCCTGGAGCGTTCAGGGGGCCGGGGAGCTGTTTTTT | CAWSVQGAGELFF
TRBD2 | TRBJ2-1 | TRBV7-9 | TGTGCCAGCAGCCCGACTAGCGGGGGCTACAATGAGCAGTTCTTC | CASSPTSGGYNEQFF
- | TRBJ1-2 | TRBV6-6 | TGTGCCAGCAGTCCTCACTCTGGCTACACCTTC | CASSPHSGYTF
- | TRBJ2-1 | TRBV6-5 | TGTGCCAGCAGTTACGCACAGGCCTTAGGTAATGAGCAGTTCTTC | CASSYAQALGNEQFF
- | TRBJ2-3 | TRBV5-1 | TGCGCCAGCAGCCTTACCGGGACACTCCTCGAAGCAGATACGCAGTATTTT | CASSLTGTLLEADTQYF
- | TRBJ1-5 | TRBV19 | TGTGCCGCCGGGGAGGTAGCGAATCAGCCCCAGCATTTT | CAAGEVANQPQHF
- | TRBJ1-4 | TRBV6-4 | TGTGCCAGCAGTGGGTCGAAAGGGGAAATCCGGGGGTCTAATGAAAAACTGTTTTTT | CASSGSKGEIRGSNEKLFF